The present T cell receptor (beta chain) was sequenced within a study of CXCR3-negative and CXCR3-positive naive CD8 T cells. Notes on the study in general: Partial loss of CXCR3 expression followed cryopreservation; most assays used fresh PBMCs.

UMI-labeled 5' RACE TRB cDNA libraries were prepared from the cells. TCRdb reprocessed the 5' RACE reads and reports one entry per CDR3 protein, with no DNA. The sample holds about 40,000 distinct CDR3 sequences. CDR3 length: 13 amino acids. The germline gives CDR1 SGHRS, CDR2 YFSETQ. For this clonotype: Its antigen is unknown.

This clonotype was obtained from a human donor in good health. Some clones in this sample may be carry-over from other donors' samples. The chain employs TRBV5-1 and TRBJ2-1; TCRdb lists TRBD1, though no DNA is available to test this call. Input material: memory CD8+ T cells from blood. The CDR3 protein is CASRQGDGNEQFF.